Presented here are 20 T cell receptor beta chains from one specimen sequenced in a study of human T cells and chemical hapten exposure. Described time point: patch test 3, about 24 weeks after DPC sensitization. Treatment in this sample: therapeutic diphenylcyclopropenone sensitization with weekly scalp DPC. A single record per CDR3 protein comes from TCRdb applying MiXCR to the RACE reads. The sample includes 150,000 to 200,000 distinct CDR3 sequences, approximately 24% of them seen just once. Sequencing used whole blood, obtained in connection with sensitization to the hapten diphenylcyclopropenone (DPC). These receptors all stem from a woman between 40 and 55 years old with alopecia areata. Some clones in this sample may be carry-over from other donors' samples.

The V gene is TRBV5-1, the J gene TRBJ1-4, with D uncertain. The CDR3 extends over 13 amino acids. The V gene lost 0 bases and the J gene lost 7 bases, with 7 bases spanning the gap. Germline V gene data show CDR1 as SGHRS and CDR2 as YFSETQ. CDR3 in amino acids: CASSLESREKLFF. DNA of the CDR3: TGCGCCAGCAGCTTGGAGTCCCGTGAAAAACTGTTTTTT.

There are a few counts of this clonotype. This chain uses TRBV29-1 with TRBJ2-3, with D unresolved. V was cut by 6 bases and J by 5 bases, with 6 bases left in between. Per germline, CDR1 SQVTM and CDR2 ANQGSEA. This CDR3 region has 10 residues. CDR3 sequence: CSVGLDTQYF. CDR3 DNA sequence: TGCAGCGTAGGATTAGATACGCAGTATTTT.

Many counts were recorded for this clonotype. The J gene is TRBJ2-1, the V gene TRBV6-5; tentatively, D is TRBD1 or TRBD2 (5 bases each). CDR1 MNHEY and CDR2 SVGAGI come from the germline V gene. The CDR3 sequence is 14 residues long. V lost 7 bases and J lost 6, with 16 bases in between. The CDR3 DNA sequence: TGTGCCAGCAAGGGGAGCAAGCAAGGCAATGAGCAGTTCTTC. This encodes CASKGSKQGNEQFF.

The CDR3 bases are TGTGCCAGCAGCTTAGGGCCGCAGGGGTTCACTGAAGCTTTCTTT. Encoded protein: CASSLGPQGFTEAFF. The chain carries TRBV7-2 and TRBJ1-1; D is perhaps TRBD1 (6 bases). The CDR3 sequence is 15 residues long. Germline lookup yields CDR1 SGHTA and CDR2 FQGNSA. Trimming stripped 1 base from V and 4 bases from J, with 13 bases between.

The chain employs TRBV11-3 and TRBJ2-2; D not certain. The germline V and J ends were trimmed by 5 bases and 6 bases, with 13 bases remaining between them. The germline gives CDR1 SGHNT, CDR2 YENEEA. The CDR3 is 14 residues long. CDR3 loop: CASSPAHSSGELFF. The CDR3 DNA reads as TGTGCCAGCAGCCCCGCACATTCGTCCGGGGAGCTGTTTTTT.

The V gene is TRBV28, the J gene TRBJ2-2; 15 bases are a match to TRBD2. V shed 6 bases and J 5 bases; nucleotides not matched to a gene: 4. This CDR3 contains 16 residues. CDR1 is MDHEN and CDR2 is SYDVKM in the germline V gene. CDR3 sequence (DNA): TGTGCCAGCAGCATAGGACTAGCGGGAGGGACCGGGGAGCTGTTTTTT. Its translation is CASSIGLAGGTGELFF.

The sample holds many counts of this clonotype. This chain links TRBV20-1 with TRBJ1-6; the match to TRBD1 covers 7 bases. The J segment lost 9 bases and the V segment lost 6 bases, leaving 8 bases of the junction unmatched. Germline V gene data show CDR1 as DFQATT and CDR2 as SNEGSKA (reference sequence). The CDR3 runs to 13 residues. The CDR3 sequence is CSARLNRGSPLHF. In DNA form, the CDR3 reads TGCAGTGCGAGACTGAACAGGGGTTCACCCCTCCACTTT.

This clonotype came up once. The J gene is TRBJ2-1, the V gene TRBV29-1; TRBD1 is a possible D gene (6 bases). V lost 3 bases and J 13 bases, leaving 16 bases between the germline ends. Germline V gene data show CDR1 as SQVTM and CDR2 as ANQGSEA. The CDR3 contains 12 residues. The chain's CDR3 is CSVDWQGPGQFF. The CDR3 bases are TGCAGCGTTGATTGGCAGGGGCCCGGCCAGTTCTTC.

This chain uses TRBV20-1 with TRBJ2-2; 7 bases agree with TRBD1. There are 15 residues in the CDR3. V was clipped by 2 bases and J by 4 bases; unmatched bases: 7. Germline CDR1 and CDR2: DFQATT and SNEGSKA (reference sequence). The CDR3 bases are TGCAGTGCTAGATCCGGGACAGCCTTCACCGGGGAGCTGTTTTTT. This codes for CSARSGTAFTGELFF.

The chain carries TRBV29-1 and TRBJ2-5, with D possibly being TRBD1 or TRBD2 (5 bases each). The germline V and J ends were trimmed by 6 bases and 5 bases, with 13 bases remaining between them. Germline loops: CDR1 SQVTM, CDR2 ANQGSEA. This CDR3 has 12 amino acids. The CDR3: CSVGTRSETQYF. For the CDR3, the DNA is TGCAGCGTGGGGACCCGGTCGGAGACCCAGTACTTC.

This clonotype was seen a handful of times. V gene TRBV28 combines with J gene TRBJ2-4; D could derive from TRBD1 or TRBD2 (5 bases each). There are 16 residues in the CDR3. CDR1 is MDHEN, CDR2 SYDVKM, per germline. Trimming pared 2 bases from V and 3 bases from J, leaving 14 bases between. CDR3 nucleotide sequence: TGTGCCAGCAGTTTAACCGGGACGGGCTACAAAAACATTCAGTACTTC. This encodes CASSLTGTGYKNIQYF.

This clonotype was counted a few times. This chain joins TRBV2 and TRBJ1-1; 7 nucleotides align to TRBD1. This CDR3 region has 14 residues. V lost 1 base to trimming and J lost 5 bases; unmatched junction nucleotides: 4. Germline V lookup: CDR1 SNHLY, CDR2 FYNNEI. CDR3: CASSEEGAGTEAFF. CDR3 in DNA: TGTGCCAGCAGTGAAGAGGGGGCTGGGACTGAAGCTTTCTTT.

The rearrangement joins TRBV5-1 to TRBJ1-1, with 10 bases fitting TRBD1. The CDR3 covers 15 residues. The J segment lost 0 bases and the V segment lost 5 bases, leaving 4 bases of the junction unmatched. Germline values: CDR1 SGHRS, CDR2 YFSETQ. CDR3 sequence (DNA): TGCGCCAGCAGAGGGACAGGGGTTGTGAACACTGAAGCTTTCTTT. Translated, it gives CASRGTGVVNTEAFF. The variable domain in full, completed from reference TRBV5-1 and TRBJ1-1, reads KAGVTQTPRYLIKTRGQQVTLSCSPISGHRSVSWYQQTPGQGLQFLFEYFSETQRNKGNFPGRFSGRQFSNSRSEMNVSTLELGDSALYLCASRGTGVVNTEAFFGQGTRLTVV.

This chain joins TRBV25-1 and TRBJ2-3; a possible D gene is TRBD1 (5 bases). The V gene's germline CDR1 is MGHDK and CDR2 SYGVNS. V lost 6 bases to trimming and J lost 6 bases, with 19 bases between them. This CDR3 has 15 residues. CDR3 nucleotide sequence: TGTGCCAGCAGACCCCGGTTTGGGGCCGGGGATACGCAGTATTTT. Protein: CASRPRFGAGDTQYF.

V is TRBV3-2 and J is TRBJ2-7. TRBV3-2 is tagged as a pseudogene. The CDR3 has 11 amino acids. CDR3 amino acids: CASNKRSEQYF. DNA for the CDR3: TGTGCCAGCAACAAAAGGAGCGAGCAGTACTTC.

As for this clonotype: In this CDR3 the conserved last residue, phenylalanine or tryptophan, is missing, so a read error is likely. The V call is TRBV27, the J call TRBJ2-3; D might be TRBD2 (5 bases). V was cut by 3 bases and J by 0 bases, with 13 bases left in between. CDR3 size: 16 residues. Germline CDR1 reads MNHEY; CDR2 reads SMNVEV (reference sequence). In DNA form, the CDR3 reads TGTGCCAGCAGTTTGCGAAGGGAGACTAGCACAGATACGCAGTATGTT. As protein: CASSLRRETSTDTQYV.

The V gene is TRBV20-1, the J gene TRBJ2-1; 10 bases align to TRBD2. CDR3 length: 15 amino acids. The V gene's germline CDR1 is DFQATT and CDR2 SNEGSKA (reference sequence). V shed 0 bases and J 8 bases; nucleotides not matched to a gene: 7. For the CDR3, the DNA is TGCAGTGCTAGAGATCTCCTAGCGGGAGTGTATGAGCAGTTCTTC. As protein: CSARDLLAGVYEQFF.

V gene TRBV28 combines with J gene TRBJ1-2; D possibly corresponds to TRBD1 (5 bases). V shed 5 bases and J shed 8 bases, with 21 bases lying between them. CDR1 and CDR2 from the germline V gene are MDHEN and SYDVKM. This CDR3 comprises 15 residues. The CDR3 nucleotides read TGTGCCAGCAGTGGATCGGGGCAGGGAGATAACGGCTACACCTTC. Protein: CASSGSGQGDNGYTF.

The chain couples TRBV5-4 to TRBJ2-7; D perhaps matches TRBD1 (6 bases). Trimming stripped 4 bases from V and 2 bases from J, with 10 bases between. From germline, CDR1 is SGHNT and CDR2 YYREEE (reference sequence). The CDR3 extends over 13 amino acids. CDR3 nucleotides: TGTGCCAGCAGCCGGACAGACCCCTACGAGCAGTACTTC. Protein product: CASSRTDPYEQYF.

The rearrangement uses TRBV10-3 and TRBJ1-3, with TRBD1 identical over 7 bases. This CDR3 region has 15 residues. Germline V CDR1 and CDR2: ENHRY, SYGVKD. J lost 0 bases, V lost 5 bases, and 4 bases had no gene match. The CDR3: CAISSGQASGNTIYF. CDR3 in DNA: TGTGCCATCAGTAGCGGACAGGCCTCTGGAAACACCATATATTTT.